A single sample is the source of the 21 T cell receptor beta chains below, sequenced in a study of regulatory T cells in long-lasting Graves disease. Assembly of TCR beta libraries relied on iRepertoire HTBI primers together with Arm-PCR of CDR3 regions. TCRdb redid the calling of the multiplex PCR reads with MiXCR, one entry per CDR3 protein. This sample has approximately 470,000 distinct CDR3 sequences; roughly 17% occur once, and the top ten carry more than 9%. Described time point: newly diagnosed GD, antithyroid drugs for less than 3 months. Isolated PBMC RNA provided the starting material for the TCR library. This same sample was also part of a study on T cells in Graves' hyperthyroidism and ophthalmopathy.

The sequencing here drew on peripheral blood mononuclear cells (PBMCs), taken at new diagnosis, from a patient treated with antithyroid drugs. These receptors were obtained from a man in his forties with Graves disease.

The sample holds a few counts of this clonotype. This sequence joins TRBV6-2 or TRBV6-3 and TRBJ2-3; 7 positions agree with TRBD1. The length of the CDR3 is 15 residues. Unmatched junction bases numbered 7, after V lost 2 bases and J lost 5 bases. Germline V gene sequence: CDR1 MNHEY, CDR2 SVGEGT. The CDR3 protein is CASSYRVPGGDTQYF. The CDR3 coding sequence is TGTGCCAGCAGTTACAGGGTGCCAGGGGGAGATACGCAGTATTTT.

This clonotype came up many times. The V call is TRBV6-2 or TRBV6-3, the J call TRBJ1-1, with D possibly being TRBD1 (6 bases). CDR1 MNHEY and CDR2 SVGEGT come from the germline V gene. CDR3 length equals 18 residues. Trimming left V 5 bases short and J 3 bases short, with 25 bases between. The CDR3 DNA follows: TGTGCCAGCAGTGATAAGGGACAATGGGGAAGCAAAGACACTGAAGCTTTCTTT. The encoded protein is CASSDKGQWGSKDTEAFF.

This clonotype was seen only a few times. The genes are TRBV7-3 and TRBJ2-3, with a weak D call TRBD2 (5 bases). V shed 1 base and J shed 2 bases, with 10 bases lying between them. The CDR3 has 15 residues. From germline, CDR1 is SGHTA and CDR2 FQGTGA. This CDR3 reads CASSLNGGPTDTQYF. CDR3 nucleotide sequence: TGTGCCAGCAGCTTAAACGGCGGGCCCACAGATACGCAGTATTTT.

This clonotype was detected many times. The genes are TRBV2 and TRBJ1-5, with 7 bases lining up with TRBD1. The CDR3 is 14 amino acids. J was trimmed by 7 bases and V by 4 bases; bases with no gene match: 7. The germline gives CDR1 SNHLY, CDR2 FYNNEI. The CDR3 region is CASSVGGGWQPQHF. The CDR3 nucleotides are TGTGCCAGCAGTGTTGGAGGGGGCTGGCAGCCCCAGCATTTT.

Ten or more counts support this clonotype. One junction end disagrees with the germline gene, perhaps due to a read error. V usage is TRBV5-1 and J usage is TRBJ2-5, with 9 bases that match TRBD2. Germline values: CDR1 SGHRS, CDR2 YFSETQ. The CDR3 covers 15 residues. The CDR3: CASSYRGLAGETQYF. The CDR3, as DNA: TGCGCCAGTAGCTACCGGGGACTAGCAGGCGAGACCCAGTACTTC. Drawing the rest from reference TRBV5-1 and TRBJ2-5, the complete variable domain is KAGVTQTPRYLIKTRGQQVTLSCSPISGHRSVSWYQQTPGQGLQFLFEYFSETQRNKGNFPGRFSGRQFSNSRSEMNVSTLELGDSALYLCASSYRGLAGETQYFGPGTRLLVL.

Ten or more counts support this clonotype. The gene calls are TRBV7-3 and TRBJ2-1; D is unclear. The V gene lost 5 bases and the J gene lost 7 bases, with 12 bases spanning the gap. Germline V lookup: CDR1 SGHTA, CDR2 FQGTGA. The CDR3 length is 13 residues. The CDR3 DNA reads as TGTGCCAGCAGCACCTCCTGGGGAAATGAGCAGTTCTTC. Its protein product is CASSTSWGNEQFF.

This clonotype appeared many times. The CDR3 is CASSLTGPGTSTSYEQYF. The CDR3 nucleotides read TGCGCCAGCAGCTTGACAGGCCCCGGGACTAGCACCTCCTACGAGCAGTACTTC. The chain combines TRBV5-1 with TRBJ2-7; 9 positions match TRBD2. Trimming cost V 1 base and J 0 bases; bases outside gene matches: 11. Looked up from germline, CDR1 is SGHRS and CDR2 is YFSETQ. CDR3 length: 18 residues.

The DNA for the CDR3 is TGTGCCAGCAGCGTACGTGCGGGAGGGCCAGTGGAGTTCTTC. Its protein is CASSVRAGGPVEFF. The chain is built from TRBV9 and TRBJ2-1; 9 bases are shared with TRBD2. V lost 1 base and J lost 14; bases outside the gene matches: 10. The germline V gene has CDR1 SGDLS and CDR2 YYNGEE. The CDR3 has 14 residues.

This clonotype occurred a few times. The rearrangement uses TRBV12-3 or TRBV12-4 and TRBJ2-1, with D possibly TRBD2 on 6 matching bases. Trimming left V 7 bases short and J 12 bases short, with 19 bases between. The CDR3 loop spans 13 amino acids. The CDR3 DNA follows: TGTGCCAGCACACGATTCCCTAGCGTTGGGCAGTTCTTC. Encoded protein: CASTRFPSVGQFF.

This clonotype was seen at least ten times. The CDR3 reads CSVEDPGSSYEQYF. DNA of the CDR3: TGCAGCGTTGAAGACCCCGGGTCCTCCTACGAGCAGTACTTC. The chain uses TRBV29-1 and TRBJ2-7; D call uncertain. V dropped 0 bases and J dropped 0 bases, with 9 bases sitting between them. The germline CDR1 and CDR2 sequences are SQVTM and ANQGSEA. The CDR3 is 14 residues long.

This clonotype has at least ten counts. The chain uses TRBV6-1 and TRBJ2-7; 11 positions agree with TRBD2. The ends lost 6 bases at V and 4 bases at J; junction bases unmatched: 8. The CDR3 length is 15 residues. The germline V gene has CDR1 MNHNS and CDR2 SASEGT. The CDR3 DNA reads as TGTGCCAGCAGCCCACTAGCGGGAGATGAATACGAGCAGTACTTC. Encoded protein: CASSPLAGDEYEQYF.

A few counts support this clonotype. The chain couples TRBV14 to TRBJ2-3; D not certain. The length of the CDR3 is 16 residues. Per germline, CDR1 SGHDN and CDR2 FVKESK. Trimming shortened V by 4 bases and J by 2 bases, and 16 bases separated the two germline ends. For the CDR3, the DNA is TGTGCCAGCAGCCCAGACCGACTGGCCCTCACAGATACGCAGTATTTT. It translates to CASSPDRLALTDTQYF.

In its sample, this clonotype was seen many times. The chain recombines TRBV9 with TRBJ2-7; D perhaps matches TRBD1 (7 bases). Germline CDR1 is SGDLS and CDR2 is YYNGEE. Trimming removed 0 bases from V and 4 bases from J, with 14 bases in between. This CDR3 contains 15 residues. CDR3 in amino acids: CASSVGAGGSYEQYF. CDR3 DNA: TGTGCCAGCAGCGTAGGGGCAGGGGGGAGTTACGAGCAGTACTTC.

The rearrangement uses TRBV20-1 and TRBJ1-5; the D is unclear. Germline CDR1 and CDR2: DFQATT and SNEGSKA (reference sequence). V lost 1 base and J lost 6, with 7 bases in between. The CDR3 consists of 12 residues. CDR3 DNA sequence: TGCAGTGCTAGAGGAATGGGTCAGCCCCAGCATTTT. This translates into CSARGMGQPQHF.

Ten or more counts support this clonotype. This chain connects TRBV29-1 to TRBJ2-7; maybe TRBD1 (6 bases). Germline V gives CDR1 SQVTM, CDR2 ANQGSEA. This CDR3 comprises 14 residues. The ends were cut back, 2 bases at V and 0 bases at J, with 11 bases in the middle. Here the CDR3 reads CSVEFTGLSYEQYF. CDR3 coding DNA: TGCAGCGTTGAATTTACAGGGCTCTCCTACGAGCAGTACTTC.

This clonotype turned up a few times. The rearrangement uses TRBV28 and TRBJ1-6; D ambiguous. The CDR3 consists of 14 residues. The V gene lost 6 bases and the J gene lost 6 bases, with 12 bases spanning the gap. The germline gives CDR1 MDHEN, CDR2 SYDVKM. The CDR3 DNA is TGTGCCAGCAGGCGGATTAAAATTAATTCACCCCTCCACTTT. Translated: CASRRIKINSPLHF.

The V call is TRBV12-3 or TRBV12-4, the J call TRBJ1-1; D might be TRBD1 (6 bases). Trimming took 7 bases from V and 11 from J, leaving 20 bases between them. The CDR3 has 13 amino acids. CDR3 region: CASTGAWSRHAFF. The DNA of the CDR3 is TGTGCCAGCACGGGGGCTTGGTCTCGGCATGCTTTCTTT.

The chain recombines TRBV18 with TRBJ2-4, with 7 bases lining up with TRBD2. Germline CDR1 KGHSH, CDR2 LQKENI. The CDR3 consists of 17 residues. With 6 bases clipped from V and 0 bases from J, the junction kept 11 bases outside the gene matches. The CDR3, as DNA: TGTGCCAGCTCGGAAAGGGGAGGGACTCTAGCCAAAAACATTCAGTACTTC. This encodes CASSERGGTLAKNIQYF. Filled out from reference TRBV18 and TRBJ2-4, the complete variable domain reads NAGVMQNPRHLVRRRGQEARLRCSPMKGHSHVYWYRQLPEEGLKFMVYLQKENIIDESGMPKERFSAEFPKEGPSILRIQQVVRGDSAAYFCASSERGGTLAKNIQYFGAGTRLSVL.

This sequence joins TRBV5-1 and TRBJ2-7, with TRBD1 matching over 10 bases. J lost 5 bases, V lost 4 bases, and 9 bases had no gene match. This CDR3 spans 15 amino acids. Germline assignment: CDR1 SGHRS and CDR2 YFSETQ. In DNA, the CDR3 is TGCGCCAGCAGCCAGATCGACAGGGGGCTTGACGAGCAGTACTTC. Its translation: CASSQIDRGLDEQYF.

At least ten counts were recorded for this clonotype. The chain is built from TRBV20-1 and TRBJ2-6; D not certain. V was trimmed by 2 bases and J by 2 bases, leaving 7 bases between them. The CDR3 runs to 14 residues. From germline, CDR1 is DFQATT and CDR2 SNEGSKA (reference sequence). The CDR3 here is CSARNSTGANVLTF. The CDR3 DNA reads as TGCAGTGCTAGAAATTCCACTGGGGCCAACGTCCTGACTTTC.

This clonotype occurred many times. The chain couples TRBV2 to TRBJ2-3; TRBD2 aligns across 12 bases. The length of the CDR3 is 17 residues. Germline loops: CDR1 SNHLY, CDR2 FYNNEI. V lost 6 bases, J lost 0 bases, and 7 bases stayed unmatched. The CDR3 nucleotides read TGTGCCAGCAGACCCCTAGCGGGAGGGTTGAGCACAGATACGCAGTATTTT. This gives the protein CASRPLAGGLSTDTQYF. Complete variable domain (other parts from reference TRBV2 and TRBJ2-3): EPEVTQTPSHQVTQMGQEVILRCVPISNHLYFYWYRQILGQKVEFLVSFYNNEISEKSEIFDDQFSVERPDGSNFTLKIRSTKLEDSAMYFCASRPLAGGLSTDTQYFGPGTRLTVL.